This T cell receptor (beta chain) is from a study of monozygotic twins with inflammatory bowel disease. TCR libraries each used 3,000 to 4,000 ng of total RNA. Using the 5' RACE reads, TCRdb records one entry per CDR3 protein without DNA. Here the sample table reports 110,000 to 150,000 distinct CDR3 sequences. The CDR3 length is 15 residues. The germline V gene encodes CDR1 LGHDT and CDR2 YNNKEL (reference sequence). J is TRBJ1-6 and V is TRBV3-1. This TCR was recovered from a human donor with ulcerative colitis or Crohn's disease, or a healthy co-twin of an affected twin (not recorded which). The sample comprised blood. This chain's CDR3 is CASSQAPGYNSPLHF.